The clone carrying this T cell receptor (beta chain) has just a few counts. Its specificity is unknown. Germline loops: CDR1 SGHAT, CDR2 FQDESV (reference sequence). The CDR3 has 13 residues. V lost 4 bases to trimming and J lost 1 base, with 7 bases between them. The study ran its PCR with 60 Vbeta and 13 Jbeta primers. Sequencing was performed with immunoSEQ multiplex PCR; in TCRdb, only in-frame clones are kept and a portion is missing. The sample includes about 140,000 clones, approximately 82% of them seen just once. This sample is drawn from a study of cytomegalovirus exposure and HLA in healthy donors. Study results and caveats: Among TCR beta chains, those listed as cytomegalovirus-associated numbered about 150.

This rearrangement joins TRBV11-1 to TRBJ1-1; maybe TRBD1 (5 bases). The sequenced sample was PBMCs. The clonotype originates from a woman aged 40 to 50 in good health and CMV-seronegative. The CDR3, as DNA: TGTGCCAGCAGCTCCGACAGGAACACTGAAGCTTTCTTT. This translates into CASSSDRNTEAFF.